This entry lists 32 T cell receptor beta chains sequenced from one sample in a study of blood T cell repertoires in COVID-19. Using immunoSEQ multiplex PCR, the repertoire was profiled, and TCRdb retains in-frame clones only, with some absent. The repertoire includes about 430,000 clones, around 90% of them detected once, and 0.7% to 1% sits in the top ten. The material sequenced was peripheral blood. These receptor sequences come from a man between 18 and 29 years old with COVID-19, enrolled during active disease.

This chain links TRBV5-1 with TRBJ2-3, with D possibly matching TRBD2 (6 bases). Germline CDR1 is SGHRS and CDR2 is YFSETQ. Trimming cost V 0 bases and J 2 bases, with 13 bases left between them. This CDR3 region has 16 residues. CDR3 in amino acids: CASSLEGGTDTDTQYF. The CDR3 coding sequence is TGCGCCAGCAGCTTGGAAGGCGGGACGGACACAGATACGCAGTATTTT. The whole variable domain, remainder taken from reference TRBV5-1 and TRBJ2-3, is KAGVTQTPRYLIKTRGQQVTLSCSPISGHRSVSWYQQTPGQGLQFLFEYFSETQRNKGNFPGRFSGRQFSNSRSEMNVSTLELGDSALYLCASSLEGGTDTDTQYFGPGTRLTVL.

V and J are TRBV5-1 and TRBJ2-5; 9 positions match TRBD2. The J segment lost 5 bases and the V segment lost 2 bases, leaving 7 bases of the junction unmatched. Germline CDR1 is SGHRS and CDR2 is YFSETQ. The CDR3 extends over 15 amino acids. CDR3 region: CASSFAGGPEETQYF. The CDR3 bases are TGCGCCAGCAGCTTTGCGGGAGGGCCGGAGGAGACCCAGTACTTC.

CDR3 amino acids: CASSLAGKVDEQYF. The CDR3 bases are TGTGCCAGCAGCTTGGCAGGGAAAGTTGACGAGCAGTACTTC. The chain has TRBV5-4 and TRBJ2-7; D is possibly TRBD1 (5 bases). The ends were cut back, 0 bases at V and 5 bases at J, with 12 bases in the middle. CDR1 is SGHNT, CDR2 YYREEE, per germline (reference sequence). The CDR3 extends over 14 amino acids.

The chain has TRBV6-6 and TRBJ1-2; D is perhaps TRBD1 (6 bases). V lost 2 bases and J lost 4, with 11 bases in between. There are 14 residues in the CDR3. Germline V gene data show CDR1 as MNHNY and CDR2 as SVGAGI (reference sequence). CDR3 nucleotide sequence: TGTGCCAGCAGTTACGAGACAGGATTCTATGGCTACACCTTC. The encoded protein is CASSYETGFYGYTF.

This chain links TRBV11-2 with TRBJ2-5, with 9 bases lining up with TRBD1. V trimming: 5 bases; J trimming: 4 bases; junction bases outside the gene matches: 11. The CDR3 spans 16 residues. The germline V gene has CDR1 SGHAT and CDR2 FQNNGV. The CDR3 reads CASSTMTGTGSETQYF. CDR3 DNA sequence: TGTGCCAGCAGCACAATGACCGGGACAGGGTCAGAGACCCAGTACTTC.

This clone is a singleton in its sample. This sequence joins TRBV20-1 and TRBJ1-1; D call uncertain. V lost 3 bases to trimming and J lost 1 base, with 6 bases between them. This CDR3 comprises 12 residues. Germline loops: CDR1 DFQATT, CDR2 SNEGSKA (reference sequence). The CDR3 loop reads CSASRRNTEAFF. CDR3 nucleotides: TGCAGTGCTAGTCGGAGGAACACTGAAGCTTTCTTT.

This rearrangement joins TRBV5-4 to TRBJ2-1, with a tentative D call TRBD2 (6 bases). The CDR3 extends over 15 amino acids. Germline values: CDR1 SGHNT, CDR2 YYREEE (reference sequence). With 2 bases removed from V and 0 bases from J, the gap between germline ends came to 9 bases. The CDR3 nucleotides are TGTGCCAGCAGCTTTTCGGGACTCTCCTACAATGAGCAGTTCTTC. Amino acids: CASSFSGLSYNEQFF.

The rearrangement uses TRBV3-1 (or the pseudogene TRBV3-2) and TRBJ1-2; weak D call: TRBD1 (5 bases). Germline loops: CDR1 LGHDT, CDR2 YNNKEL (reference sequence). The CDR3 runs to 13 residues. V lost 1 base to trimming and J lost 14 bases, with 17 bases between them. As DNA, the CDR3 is TGTGCCAGCAGCCAAGGTCAGGGCCGCGTATCGACCTTC. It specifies CASSQGQGRVSTF.

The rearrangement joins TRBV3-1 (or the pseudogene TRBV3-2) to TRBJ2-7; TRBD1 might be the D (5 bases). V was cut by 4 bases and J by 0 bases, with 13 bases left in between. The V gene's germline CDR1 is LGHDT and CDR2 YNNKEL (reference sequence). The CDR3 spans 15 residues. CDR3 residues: CASSLGPGASYEQYF. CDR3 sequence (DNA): TGTGCCAGCAGCCTAGGCCCTGGGGCCTCCTACGAGCAGTACTTC.

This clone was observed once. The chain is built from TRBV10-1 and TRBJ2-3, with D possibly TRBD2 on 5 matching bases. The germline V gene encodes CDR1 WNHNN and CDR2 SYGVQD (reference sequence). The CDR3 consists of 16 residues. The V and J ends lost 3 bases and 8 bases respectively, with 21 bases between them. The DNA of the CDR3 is TGCGCCAGCAGTGATGAGGACTTATCATATATTGGTACGCAGTATTTT. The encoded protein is CASSDEDLSYIGTQYF.

Written as DNA, the CDR3 is TGCGCCAGCAGCTTCTTATCCCAGGGGTCCTACGAGCAGTACTTC. Its translation: CASSFLSQGSYEQYF. The rearrangement joins TRBV5-1 to TRBJ2-7; perhaps TRBD1 as D (6 bases). V shed 2 bases and J shed 1 base, with 13 bases lying between them. The germline CDR1 and CDR2 sequences are SGHRS and YFSETQ. The CDR3 covers 15 residues.

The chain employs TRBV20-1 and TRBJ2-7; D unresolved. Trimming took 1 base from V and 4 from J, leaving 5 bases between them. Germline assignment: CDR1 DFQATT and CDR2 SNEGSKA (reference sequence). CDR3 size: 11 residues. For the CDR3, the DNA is TGCAGTGCTAGAGCGCGGTACGAGCAGTACTTC. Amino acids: CSARARYEQYF.

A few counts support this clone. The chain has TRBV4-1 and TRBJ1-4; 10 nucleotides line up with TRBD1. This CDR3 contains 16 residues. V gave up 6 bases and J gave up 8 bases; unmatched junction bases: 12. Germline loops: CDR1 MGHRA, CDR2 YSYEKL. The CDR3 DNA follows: TGCGCCAGCAGTAACTATGGGACAGGGGTTTACGAAAAACTGTTTTTT. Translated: CASSNYGTGVYEKLFF.

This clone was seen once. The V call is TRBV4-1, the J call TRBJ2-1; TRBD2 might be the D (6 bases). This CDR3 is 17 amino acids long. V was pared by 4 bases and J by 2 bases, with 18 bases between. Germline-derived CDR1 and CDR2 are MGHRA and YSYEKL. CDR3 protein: CASSPSWGGGTYNEQFF. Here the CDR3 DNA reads TGCGCCAGCAGCCCCTCTTGGGGAGGCGGGACCTACAATGAGCAGTTCTTC.

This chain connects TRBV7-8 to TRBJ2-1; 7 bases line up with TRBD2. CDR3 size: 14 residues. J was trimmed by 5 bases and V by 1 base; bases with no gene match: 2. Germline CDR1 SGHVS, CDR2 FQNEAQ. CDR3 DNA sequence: TGTGCCAGCAGCTTAGTCCTAGCGGACAATGAGCAGTTCTTC. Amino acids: CASSLVLADNEQFF.

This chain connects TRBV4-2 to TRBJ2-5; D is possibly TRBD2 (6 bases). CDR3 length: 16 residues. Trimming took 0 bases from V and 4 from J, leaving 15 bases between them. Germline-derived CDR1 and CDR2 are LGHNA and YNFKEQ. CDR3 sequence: CASSQEGRGWGETQYF. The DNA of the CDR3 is TGTGCCAGCAGCCAAGAAGGGCGGGGCTGGGGAGAGACCCAGTACTTC.

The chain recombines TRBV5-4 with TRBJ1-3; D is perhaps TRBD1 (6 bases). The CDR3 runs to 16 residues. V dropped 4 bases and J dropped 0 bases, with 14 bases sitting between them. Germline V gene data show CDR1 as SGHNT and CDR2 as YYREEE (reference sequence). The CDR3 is CASSQPMGASGNTIYF. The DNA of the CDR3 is TGTGCCAGCAGCCAACCCATGGGGGCCTCTGGAAACACCATATATTTT.

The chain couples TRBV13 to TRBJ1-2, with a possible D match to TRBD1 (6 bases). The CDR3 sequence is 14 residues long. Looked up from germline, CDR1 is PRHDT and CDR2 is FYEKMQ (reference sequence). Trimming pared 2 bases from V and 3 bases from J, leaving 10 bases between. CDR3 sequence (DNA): TGTGCCAGCAGCTTAAACAGGGTTGACTATGGCTACACCTTC. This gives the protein CASSLNRVDYGYTF.

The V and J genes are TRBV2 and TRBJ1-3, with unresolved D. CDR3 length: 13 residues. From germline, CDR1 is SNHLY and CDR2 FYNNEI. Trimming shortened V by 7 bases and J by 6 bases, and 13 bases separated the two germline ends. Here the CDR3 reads CASKNRSLNTIYF. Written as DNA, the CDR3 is TGTGCCAGCAAGAACCGGAGTCTAAACACCATATATTTT.

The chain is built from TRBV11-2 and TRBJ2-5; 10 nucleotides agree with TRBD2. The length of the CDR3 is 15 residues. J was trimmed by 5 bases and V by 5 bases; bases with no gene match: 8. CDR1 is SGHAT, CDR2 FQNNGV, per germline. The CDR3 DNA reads TGTGCCAGCAGCAACGAGCTAGCGGGAGTTGAGACCCAGTACTTC. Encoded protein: CASSNELAGVETQYF. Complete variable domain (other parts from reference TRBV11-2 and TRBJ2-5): EAGVAQSPRYKIIEKRQSVAFWCNPISGHATLYWYQQILGQGPKLLIQFQNNGVVDDSQLPKDRFSAERLKGVDSTLKIQPAKLEDSAVYLCASSNELAGVETQYFGPGTRLLVL.

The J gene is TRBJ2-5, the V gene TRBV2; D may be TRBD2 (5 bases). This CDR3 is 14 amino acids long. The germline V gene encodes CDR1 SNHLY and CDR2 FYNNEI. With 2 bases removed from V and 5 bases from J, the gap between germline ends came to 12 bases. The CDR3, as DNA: TGTGCCAGCAGTGAATCGGCAGGCGGGGAGACCCAGTACTTC. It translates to CASSESAGGETQYF.

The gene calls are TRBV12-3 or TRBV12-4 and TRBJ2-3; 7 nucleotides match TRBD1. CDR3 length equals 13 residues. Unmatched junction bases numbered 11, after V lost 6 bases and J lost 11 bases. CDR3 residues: CASSPRQPGGQYF. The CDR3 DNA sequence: TGTGCCAGCAGCCCACGACAGCCAGGGGGGCAGTATTTT.

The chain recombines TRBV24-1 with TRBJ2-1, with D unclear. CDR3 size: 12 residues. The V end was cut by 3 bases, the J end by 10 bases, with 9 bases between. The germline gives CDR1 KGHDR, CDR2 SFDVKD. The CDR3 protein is CATSDGGREQFF. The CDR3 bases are TGTGCCACCAGTGATGGCGGTAGGGAGCAGTTCTTC.

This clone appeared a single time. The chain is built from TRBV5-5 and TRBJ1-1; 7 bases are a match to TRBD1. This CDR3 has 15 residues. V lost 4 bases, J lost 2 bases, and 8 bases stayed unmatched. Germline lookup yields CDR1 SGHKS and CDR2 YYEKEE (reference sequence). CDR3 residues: CASSKTQGYNTEAFF. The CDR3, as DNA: TGTGCCAGCAGCAAAACACAGGGGTACAACACTGAAGCTTTCTTT. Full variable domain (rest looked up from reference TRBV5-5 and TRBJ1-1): DAGVTQSPTHLIKTRGQQVTLRCSPISGHKSVSWYQQVLGQGPQFIFQYYEKEERGRGNFPDRFSARQFPNYSSELNVNALLLGDSALYLCASSKTQGYNTEAFFGQGTRLTVV.

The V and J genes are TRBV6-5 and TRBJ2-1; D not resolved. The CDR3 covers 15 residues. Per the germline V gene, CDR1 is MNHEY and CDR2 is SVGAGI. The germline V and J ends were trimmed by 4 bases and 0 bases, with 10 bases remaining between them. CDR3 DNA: TGTGCCAGCAGTTCGTTCCCGAGCTCCTACAATGAGCAGTTCTTC. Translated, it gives CASSSFPSSYNEQFF.

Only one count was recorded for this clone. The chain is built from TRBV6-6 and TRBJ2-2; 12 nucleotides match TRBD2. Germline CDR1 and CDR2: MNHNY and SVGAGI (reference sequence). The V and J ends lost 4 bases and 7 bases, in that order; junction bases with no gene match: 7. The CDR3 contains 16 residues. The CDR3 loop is CASSSLRLAGVGELFF. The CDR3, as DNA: TGTGCCAGCAGTTCCCTCCGACTAGCGGGGGTCGGGGAGCTGTTTTTT.

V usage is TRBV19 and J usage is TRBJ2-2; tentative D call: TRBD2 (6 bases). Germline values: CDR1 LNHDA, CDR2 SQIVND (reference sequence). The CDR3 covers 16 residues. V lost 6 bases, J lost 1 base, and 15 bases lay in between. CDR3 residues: CASRGSAGLNTGELFF. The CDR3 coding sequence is TGTGCCAGTAGGGGTAGCGCGGGACTGAACACCGGGGAGCTGTTTTTT.

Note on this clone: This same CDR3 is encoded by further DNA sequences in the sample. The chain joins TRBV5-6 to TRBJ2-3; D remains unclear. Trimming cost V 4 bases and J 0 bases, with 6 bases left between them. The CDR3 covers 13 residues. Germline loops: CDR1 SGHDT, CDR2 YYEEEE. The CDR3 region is CASSPTSTDTQYF. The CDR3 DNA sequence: TGTGCCAGCAGCCCTACTAGCACAGATACGCAGTATTTT.

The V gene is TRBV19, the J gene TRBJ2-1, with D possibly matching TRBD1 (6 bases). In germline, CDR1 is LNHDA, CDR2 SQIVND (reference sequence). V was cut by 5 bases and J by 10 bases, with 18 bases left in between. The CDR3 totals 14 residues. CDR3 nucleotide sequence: TGTGCCAGTAGTCATGGTAAGGCAGGGGCCGAGCAGTTCTTC. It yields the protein CASSHGKAGAEQFF.

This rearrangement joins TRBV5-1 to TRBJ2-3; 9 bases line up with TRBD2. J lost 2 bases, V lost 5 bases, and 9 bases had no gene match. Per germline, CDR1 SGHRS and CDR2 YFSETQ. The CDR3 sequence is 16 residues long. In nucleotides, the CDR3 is TGCGCCAGCAGATCTTCCACTAGCGGGTACACAGATACGCAGTATTTT. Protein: CASRSSTSGYTDTQYF.

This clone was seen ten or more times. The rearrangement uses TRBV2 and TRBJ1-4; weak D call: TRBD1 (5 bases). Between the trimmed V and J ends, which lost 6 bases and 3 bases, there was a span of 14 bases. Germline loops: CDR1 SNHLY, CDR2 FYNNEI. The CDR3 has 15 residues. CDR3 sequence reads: CASRTPRVANEKLFF. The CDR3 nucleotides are TGTGCCAGCAGGACCCCCAGGGTGGCTAATGAAAAACTGTTTTTT.

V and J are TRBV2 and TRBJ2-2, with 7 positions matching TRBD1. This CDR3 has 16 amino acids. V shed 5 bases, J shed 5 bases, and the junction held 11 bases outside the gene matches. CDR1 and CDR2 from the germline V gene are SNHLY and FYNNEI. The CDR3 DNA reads TGTGCCAGCAGTAGGCGACAGGGCAGTGGGACCGGGGAGCTGTTTTTT. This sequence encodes CASSRRQGSGTGELFF.